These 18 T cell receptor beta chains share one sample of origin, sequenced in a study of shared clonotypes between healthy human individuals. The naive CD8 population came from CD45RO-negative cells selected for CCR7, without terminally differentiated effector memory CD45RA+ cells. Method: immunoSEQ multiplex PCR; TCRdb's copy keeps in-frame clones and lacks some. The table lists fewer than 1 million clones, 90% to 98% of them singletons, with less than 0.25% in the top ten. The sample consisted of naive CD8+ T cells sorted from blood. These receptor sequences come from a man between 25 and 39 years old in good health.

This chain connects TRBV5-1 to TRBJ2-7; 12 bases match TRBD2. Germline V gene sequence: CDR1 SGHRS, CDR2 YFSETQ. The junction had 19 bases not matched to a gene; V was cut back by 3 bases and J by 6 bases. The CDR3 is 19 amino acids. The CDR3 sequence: CASSWRTSGTYATPGEQYF. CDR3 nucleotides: TGCGCCAGCAGCTGGAGGACTAGCGGGACATATGCGACCCCAGGCGAGCAGTACTTC.

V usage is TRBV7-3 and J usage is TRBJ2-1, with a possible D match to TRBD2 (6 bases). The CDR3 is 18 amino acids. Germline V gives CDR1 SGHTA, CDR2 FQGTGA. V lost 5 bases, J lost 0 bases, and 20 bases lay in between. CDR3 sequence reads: CASSVTATRGNSYNEQFF. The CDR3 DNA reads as TGTGCCAGCAGCGTGACGGCGACTAGGGGAAACTCCTACAATGAGCAGTTCTTC.

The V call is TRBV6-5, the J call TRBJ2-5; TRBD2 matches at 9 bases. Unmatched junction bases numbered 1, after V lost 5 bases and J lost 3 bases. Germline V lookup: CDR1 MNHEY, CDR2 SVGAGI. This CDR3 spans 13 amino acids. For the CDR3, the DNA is TGTGCCAGCAGTAGGACTAGCGAAGAGACCCAGTACTTC. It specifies CASSRTSEETQYF.

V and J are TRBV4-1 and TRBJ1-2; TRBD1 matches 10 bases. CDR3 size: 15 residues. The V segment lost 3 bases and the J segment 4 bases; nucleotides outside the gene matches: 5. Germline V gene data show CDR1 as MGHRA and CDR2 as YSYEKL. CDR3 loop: CASSQSTGGLYGYTF. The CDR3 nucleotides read TGCGCCAGCAGCCAGTCGACAGGGGGCCTCTATGGCTACACCTTC.

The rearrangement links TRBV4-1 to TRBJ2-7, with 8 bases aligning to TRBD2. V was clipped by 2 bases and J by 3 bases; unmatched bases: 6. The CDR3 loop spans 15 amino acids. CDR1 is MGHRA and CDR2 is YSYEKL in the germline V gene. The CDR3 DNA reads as TGCGCCAGCAGCCAAAGCCGGGAGGGCCTCTACGAGCAGTACTTC. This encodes CASSQSREGLYEQYF.

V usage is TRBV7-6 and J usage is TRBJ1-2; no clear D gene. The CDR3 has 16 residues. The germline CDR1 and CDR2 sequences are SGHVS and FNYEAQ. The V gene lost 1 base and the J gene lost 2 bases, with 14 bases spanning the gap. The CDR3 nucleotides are TGTGCCAGCAGCTTAGGGCTCGAGAGATTAAACTATGGCTACACCTTC. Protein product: CASSLGLERLNYGYTF.

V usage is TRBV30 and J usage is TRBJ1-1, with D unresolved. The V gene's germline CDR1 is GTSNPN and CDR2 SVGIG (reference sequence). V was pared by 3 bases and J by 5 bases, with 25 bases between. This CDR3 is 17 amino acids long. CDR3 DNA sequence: TGTGCCTGGAGGAGAGGGATCCGTACGGGAACTCTGACTGAAGCTTTCTTT. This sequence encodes CAWRRGIRTGTLTEAFF. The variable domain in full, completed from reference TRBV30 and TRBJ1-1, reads SQTIHQWPATLVQPVGSPLSLECTVEGTSNPNLYWYRQAAGRGLQLLFYSVGIGQISSEVPQNLSASRPQDRQFILSSKKLLLSDSGFYLCAWRRGIRTGTLTEAFFGQGTRLTVV.

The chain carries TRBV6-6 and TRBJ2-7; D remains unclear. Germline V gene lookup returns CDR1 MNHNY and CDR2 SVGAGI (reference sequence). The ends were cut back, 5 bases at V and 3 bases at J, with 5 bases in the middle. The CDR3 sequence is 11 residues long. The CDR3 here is CASSISYEQYF. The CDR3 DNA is TGTGCCAGCAGTATCAGCTACGAGCAGTACTTC.

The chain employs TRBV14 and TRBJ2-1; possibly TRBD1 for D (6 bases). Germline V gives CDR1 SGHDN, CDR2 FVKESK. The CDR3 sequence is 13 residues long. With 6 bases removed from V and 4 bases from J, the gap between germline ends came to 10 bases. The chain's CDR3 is CASRGDNYNEQFF. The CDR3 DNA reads TGTGCCAGCAGGGGGGACAATTACAATGAGCAGTTCTTC.

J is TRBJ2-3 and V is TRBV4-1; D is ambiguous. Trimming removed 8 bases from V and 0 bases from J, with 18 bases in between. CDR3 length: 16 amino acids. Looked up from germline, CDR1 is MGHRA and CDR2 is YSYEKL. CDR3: CASQTRVSASTDTQYF. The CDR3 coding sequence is TGCGCCAGCCAAACAAGAGTATCCGCTAGCACAGATACGCAGTATTTT.

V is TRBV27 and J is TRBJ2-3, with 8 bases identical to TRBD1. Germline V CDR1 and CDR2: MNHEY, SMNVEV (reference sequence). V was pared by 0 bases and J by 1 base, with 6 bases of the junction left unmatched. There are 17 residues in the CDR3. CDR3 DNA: TGTGCCAGCAGTTTATCGATTCAGGGGGCGGGCACAGATACGCAGTATTTT. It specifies CASSLSIQGAGTDTQYF.

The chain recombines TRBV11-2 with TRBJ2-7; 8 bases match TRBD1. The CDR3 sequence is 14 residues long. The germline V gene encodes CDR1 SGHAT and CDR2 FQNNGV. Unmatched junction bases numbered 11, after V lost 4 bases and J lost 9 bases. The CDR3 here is CASSSPGTGFRQYF. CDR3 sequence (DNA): TGTGCCAGCAGCTCACCAGGGACAGGATTTCGGCAGTACTTC. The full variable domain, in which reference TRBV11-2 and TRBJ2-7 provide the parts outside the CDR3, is EAGVAQSPRYKIIEKRQSVAFWCNPISGHATLYWYQQILGQGPKLLIQFQNNGVVDDSQLPKDRFSAERLKGVDSTLKIQPAKLEDSAVYLCASSSPGTGFRQYFGPGTRLTVT.

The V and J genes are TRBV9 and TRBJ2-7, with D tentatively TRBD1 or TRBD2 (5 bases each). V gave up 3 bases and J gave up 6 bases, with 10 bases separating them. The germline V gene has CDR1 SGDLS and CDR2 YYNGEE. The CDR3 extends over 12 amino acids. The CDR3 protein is CASSGEGPEQYF. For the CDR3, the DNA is TGTGCCAGCAGCGGAGAGGGGCCCGAGCAGTACTTC. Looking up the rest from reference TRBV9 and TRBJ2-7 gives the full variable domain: DSGVTQTPKHLITATGQRVTLRCSPRSGDLSVYWYQQSLDQGLQFLIQYYNGEERAKGNILERFSAQQFPDLHSELNLSSLELGDSALYFCASSGEGPEQYFGPGTRLTVT.

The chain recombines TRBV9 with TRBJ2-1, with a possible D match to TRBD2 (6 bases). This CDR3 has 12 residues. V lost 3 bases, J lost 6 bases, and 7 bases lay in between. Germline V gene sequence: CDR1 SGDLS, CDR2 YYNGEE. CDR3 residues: CASSGTTNEQFF. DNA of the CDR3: TGTGCCAGCAGCGGGACTACCAATGAGCAGTTCTTC.

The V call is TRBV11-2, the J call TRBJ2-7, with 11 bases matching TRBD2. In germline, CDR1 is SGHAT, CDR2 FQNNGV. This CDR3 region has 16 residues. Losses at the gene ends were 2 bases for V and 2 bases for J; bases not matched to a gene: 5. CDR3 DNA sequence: TGTGCCAGCAGCTTAATAATAGCGGGAGGGCCCTACGAGCAGTACTTC. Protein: CASSLIIAGGPYEQYF.

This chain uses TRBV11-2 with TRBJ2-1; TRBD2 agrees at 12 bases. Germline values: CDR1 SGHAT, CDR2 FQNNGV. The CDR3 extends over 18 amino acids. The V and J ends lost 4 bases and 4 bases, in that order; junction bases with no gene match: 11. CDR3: CASSYPIRTSGIYNEQFF. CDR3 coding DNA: TGTGCCAGCAGCTACCCGATCAGGACTAGCGGGATTTACAATGAGCAGTTCTTC.

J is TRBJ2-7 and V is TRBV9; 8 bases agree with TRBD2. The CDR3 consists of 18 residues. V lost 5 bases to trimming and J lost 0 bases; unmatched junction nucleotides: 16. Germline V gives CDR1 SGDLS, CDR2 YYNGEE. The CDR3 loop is CASSVTSGSPEPSYEQYF. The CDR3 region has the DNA TGTGCCAGCAGTGTCACGAGCGGGAGCCCCGAGCCCTCCTACGAGCAGTACTTC.

CDR3 bases: TGTGCCACGACAGGGGGAGCCTACGAGCAGTACTTC. Protein: CATTGGAYEQYF. The chain joins TRBV10-3 to TRBJ2-7, with 9 bases that match TRBD1. CDR3 length equals 12 residues. V lost 10 bases and J lost 2; bases outside the gene matches: 3. Germline CDR1 reads ENHRY; CDR2 reads SYGVKD.